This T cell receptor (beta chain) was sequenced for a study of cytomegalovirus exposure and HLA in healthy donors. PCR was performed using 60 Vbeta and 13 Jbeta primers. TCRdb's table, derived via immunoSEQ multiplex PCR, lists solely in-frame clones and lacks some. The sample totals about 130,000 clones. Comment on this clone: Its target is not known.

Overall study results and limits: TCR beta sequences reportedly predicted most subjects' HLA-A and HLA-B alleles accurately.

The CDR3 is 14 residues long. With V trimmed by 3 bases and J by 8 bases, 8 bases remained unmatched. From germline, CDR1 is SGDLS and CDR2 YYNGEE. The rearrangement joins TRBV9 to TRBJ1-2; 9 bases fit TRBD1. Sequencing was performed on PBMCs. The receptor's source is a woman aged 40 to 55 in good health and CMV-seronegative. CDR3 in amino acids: CASSAQQGAEGYTF. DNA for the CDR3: TGTGCCAGCAGCGCCCAACAGGGGGCGGAAGGCTACACCTTC.